This T cell receptor beta chain was found in a study of blood T cell repertoires in COVID-19. Study as a whole: PBMCs, B-cell-depleted T cells, or T cells provided the cDNA or gDNA that made up the material.

Participants had their cohort set by participant-reported clinical history. Either two negative PCRs, clearance, or symptom resolution qualified Cohort 3 donors as recovered. Per the original methods: Nucleated cell number was recorded as an estimate derived from reference gene primer amplification. Clones were read by immunoSEQ multiplex PCR, and TCRdb kept only the in-frame ones, dropping some. For V, J and clone size, that table is used; D and trimming come from the DNA. This sample yields a few hundred thousand clones, of which about 88% are seen a single time; less than 1.5% belongs to the top ten. Trimming removed 2 bases at V and 0 bases at J, with 6 bases between. Germline V gene data show CDR1 as SGDLS and CDR2 as YYNGEE. This CDR3 region has 13 residues.

The chain recombines TRBV9 with TRBJ2-7; D ambiguous. The clonotype originates from a young woman who had recovered from COVID-19. Sequencing was carried out using PBMCs or T cells enriched from blood (not recorded which). The CDR3 loop reads CASSVKSSYEQYF. In DNA, the CDR3 is TGTGCCAGCAGCGTGAAGAGCTCCTACGAGCAGTACTTC. Filled out from reference TRBV9 and TRBJ2-7, the complete variable domain reads DSGVTQTPKHLITATGQRVTLRCSPRSGDLSVYWYQQSLDQGLQFLIQYYNGEERAKGNILERFSAQQFPDLHSELNLSSLELGDSALYFCASSVKSSYEQYFGPGTRLTVT.